A selection of T cell receptor beta chains follows, all from one sample in a study of T cell repertoires in cytomegalovirus infection. TCRdb called the reads again in MiXCR, with one record for every CDR3 protein. This table has under 300,000 distinct CDR3 sequences, about 15% appearing once. Sequenced input: CD8+ T cells from PBMCs. These receptors were obtained from a human donor in good health (CMV status not recorded). Some clones in this sample may be carry-over from other donors' samples. Each CDR3 is given without its conserved first and last residue.

>13|TRBV15
ATSRARTENEKLF
>11|TRBV29-1
SVDRPNTDTQY
>12|TRBV10-3
AISERIYNSPLH
>17|TRBV6-2/TRBV6-3
ASSYDPTSGESSYNEQF
>11|TRBV27
ASSLRLGRGYT
>9|TRBV7-9
ASSTSYGYT
>14|TRBV7-6
ASSRKRTGGGYEQY
>9|TRBV7-9
ASTQLSSQY
>12|TRBV4-2
ASSQGAGETEAF
>17|TRBV7-9
ASSLAPGTDTFSGNTIY
>16|TRBV29-1
SGPHWGEALSGANVLT
>12|TRBV12-3/TRBV12-4
ASTTGTGFVTQY
>15|TRBV6-5
ASSYSIGLANTGELF
>15|TRBV2
ASSATGPYSIQETQY
>13|TRBV7-8
ASSLGWTDNEKLF
>9|TRBV29-1
SVLGTGELF
>11|TRBV7-9
ASSLSAGNGYT
>11|TRBV19
ASSETKNTEAF
>12|TRBV4-1
ASSPSVGAYEQY
>13|TRBV7-2
ASSPGPMEGNEQF
>12|TRBV7-4
ASSLPGLGTEAF
>18|TRBV6-6
ASSFSLMGRDSANQETQY
>14|TRBV7-9
ASSPRGAVSTDTQY
>11|TRBV7-2
ASSFGASYEQY
>13|TRBV20-1
SARSPRVDSYEQY
>11|TRBV12-3/TRBV12-4
ASSPGGVGEQF
>14|TRBV3-1
ASSQGLKTNTGELF
>11|TRBV6-5
ASSPDKMSEAF
>12|TRBV7-6
ASSLSSGGYEQY
>12|TRBV7-9
ASSLVSASDTQY
>11|TRBV3-1
ASSPTDYYEQY